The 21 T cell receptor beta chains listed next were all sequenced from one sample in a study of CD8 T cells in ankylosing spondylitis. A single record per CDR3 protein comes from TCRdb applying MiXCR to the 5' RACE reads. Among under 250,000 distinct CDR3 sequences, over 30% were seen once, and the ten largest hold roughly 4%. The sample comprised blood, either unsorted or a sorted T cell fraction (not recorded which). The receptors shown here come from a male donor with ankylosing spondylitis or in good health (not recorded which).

This CDR3 is CASSFSSITDTQYF. As DNA, the CDR3 is TGTGCCAGCAGCTTCAGTAGCATCACAGATACGCAGTATTTT. This chain uses TRBV7-9 with TRBJ2-3; D is undetermined. The CDR3 contains 14 residues. Germline V lookup: CDR1 SEHNR, CDR2 FQNEAQ (reference sequence). Trimming left V 3 bases short and J 2 bases short, with 9 bases between.

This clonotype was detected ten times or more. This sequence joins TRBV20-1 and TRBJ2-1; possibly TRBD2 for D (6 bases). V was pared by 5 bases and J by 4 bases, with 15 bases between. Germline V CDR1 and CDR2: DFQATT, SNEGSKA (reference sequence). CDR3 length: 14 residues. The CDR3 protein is CSAPRSSGYNEQFF. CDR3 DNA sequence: TGCAGTGCTCCGAGGTCGAGCGGGTACAATGAGCAGTTCTTC.

The CDR3 loop is CASSIYREDTQYF. Written as DNA, the CDR3 is TGTGCCAGCAGTATATACAGGGAGGATACGCAGTATTTT. The chain is built from TRBV27 and TRBJ2-3, with D possibly matching TRBD1 (6 bases). V was cut by 5 bases and J by 6 bases, with 12 bases left in between. Per germline, CDR1 MNHEY and CDR2 SMNVEV (reference sequence). The CDR3 is 13 amino acids.

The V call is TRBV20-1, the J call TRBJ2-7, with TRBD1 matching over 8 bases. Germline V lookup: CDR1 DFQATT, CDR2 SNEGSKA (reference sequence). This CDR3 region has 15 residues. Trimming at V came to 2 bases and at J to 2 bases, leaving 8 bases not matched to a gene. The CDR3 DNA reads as TGCAGTGCTAGACCCCCAGGGGGCGCGACCTACGAGCAGTACTTC. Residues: CSARPPGGATYEQYF.

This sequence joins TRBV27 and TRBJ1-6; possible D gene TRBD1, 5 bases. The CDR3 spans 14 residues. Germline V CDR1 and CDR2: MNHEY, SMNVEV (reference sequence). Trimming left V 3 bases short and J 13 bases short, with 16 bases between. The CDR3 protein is CASSFIGVVGPLHF. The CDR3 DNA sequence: TGTGCCAGCAGTTTCATAGGGGTCGTTGGCCCCCTCCACTTT.

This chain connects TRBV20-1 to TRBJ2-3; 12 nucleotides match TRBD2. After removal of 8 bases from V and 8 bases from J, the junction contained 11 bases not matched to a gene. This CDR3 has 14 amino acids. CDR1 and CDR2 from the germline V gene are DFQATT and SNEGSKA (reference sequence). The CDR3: CSYFEASGGATQYF. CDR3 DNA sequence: TGCAGTTATTTTGAGGCTAGCGGGGGGGCTACGCAGTATTTT.

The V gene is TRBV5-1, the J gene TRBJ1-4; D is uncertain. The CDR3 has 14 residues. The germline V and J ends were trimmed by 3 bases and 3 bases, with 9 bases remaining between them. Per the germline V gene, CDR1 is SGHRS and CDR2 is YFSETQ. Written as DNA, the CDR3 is TGCGCCAGCAGCTCGGGTGAGGCTAATGAAAAACTGTTTTTT. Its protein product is CASSSGEANEKLFF. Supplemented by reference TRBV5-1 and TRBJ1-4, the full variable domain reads KAGVTQTPRYLIKTRGQQVTLSCSPISGHRSVSWYQQTPGQGLQFLFEYFSETQRNKGNFPGRFSGRQFSNSRSEMNVSTLELGDSALYLCASSSGEANEKLFFGSGTQLSVL.

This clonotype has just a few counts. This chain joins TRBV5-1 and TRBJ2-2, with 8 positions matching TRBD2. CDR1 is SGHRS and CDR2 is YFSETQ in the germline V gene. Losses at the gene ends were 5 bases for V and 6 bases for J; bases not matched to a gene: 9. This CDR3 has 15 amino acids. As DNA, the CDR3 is TGCGCCAGCAGTTCTCGACTAGCGAAGGCCGGGGAGCTGTTTTTT. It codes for CASSSRLAKAGELFF.

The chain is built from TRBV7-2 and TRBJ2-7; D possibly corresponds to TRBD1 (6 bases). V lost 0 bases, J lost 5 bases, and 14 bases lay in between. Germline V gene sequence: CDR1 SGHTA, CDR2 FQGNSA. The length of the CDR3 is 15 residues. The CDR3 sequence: CASSLAESGVHEQYF. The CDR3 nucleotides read TGTGCCAGCAGCTTAGCGGAGTCAGGGGTCCACGAGCAGTACTTC.

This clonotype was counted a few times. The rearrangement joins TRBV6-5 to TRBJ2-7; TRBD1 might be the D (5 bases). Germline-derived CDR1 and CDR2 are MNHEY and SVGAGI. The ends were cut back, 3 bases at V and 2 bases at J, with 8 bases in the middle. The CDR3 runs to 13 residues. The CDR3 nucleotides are TGTGCCAGCAGTTATGCCAGGGCCTACGAGCAGTACTTC. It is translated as CASSYARAYEQYF.

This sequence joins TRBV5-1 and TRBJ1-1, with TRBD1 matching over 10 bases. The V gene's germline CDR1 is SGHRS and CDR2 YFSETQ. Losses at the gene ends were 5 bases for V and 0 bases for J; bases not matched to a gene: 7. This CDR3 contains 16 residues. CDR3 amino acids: CASRRDRGIVNTEAFF. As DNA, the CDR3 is TGCGCCAGCAGACGGGACAGGGGAATCGTGAACACTGAAGCTTTCTTT. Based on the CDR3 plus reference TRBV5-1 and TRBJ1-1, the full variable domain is KAGVTQTPRYLIKTRGQQVTLSCSPISGHRSVSWYQQTPGQGLQFLFEYFSETQRNKGNFPGRFSGRQFSNSRSEMNVSTLELGDSALYLCASRRDRGIVNTEAFFGQGTRLTVV.

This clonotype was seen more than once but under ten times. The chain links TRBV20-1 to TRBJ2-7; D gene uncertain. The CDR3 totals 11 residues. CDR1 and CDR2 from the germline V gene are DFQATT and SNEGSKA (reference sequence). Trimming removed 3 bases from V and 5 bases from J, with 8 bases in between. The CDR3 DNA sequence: TGCAGTGCTAGCTGGGCAGACGAGCAGTACTTC. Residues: CSASWADEQYF.

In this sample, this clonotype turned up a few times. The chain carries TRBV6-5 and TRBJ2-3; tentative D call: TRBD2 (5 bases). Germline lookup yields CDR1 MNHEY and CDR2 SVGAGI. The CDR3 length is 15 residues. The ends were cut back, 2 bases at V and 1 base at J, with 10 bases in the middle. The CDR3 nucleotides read TGTGCCAGCAGTTACGGAGGTCAGGGCACAGATACGCAGTATTTT. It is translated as CASSYGGQGTDTQYF.

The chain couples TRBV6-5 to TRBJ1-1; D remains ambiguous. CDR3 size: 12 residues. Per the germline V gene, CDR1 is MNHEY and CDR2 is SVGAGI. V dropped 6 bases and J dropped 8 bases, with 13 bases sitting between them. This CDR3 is CASRTDPSEAFF. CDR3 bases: TGTGCCAGCAGAACTGACCCATCCGAAGCTTTCTTT.

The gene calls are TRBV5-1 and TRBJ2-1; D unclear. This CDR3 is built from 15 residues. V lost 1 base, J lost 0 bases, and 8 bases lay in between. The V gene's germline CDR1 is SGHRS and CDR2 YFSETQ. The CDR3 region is CASSLTTRSYNEQFF. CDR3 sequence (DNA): TGCGCCAGCAGCTTGACAACCCGCTCCTACAATGAGCAGTTCTTC.

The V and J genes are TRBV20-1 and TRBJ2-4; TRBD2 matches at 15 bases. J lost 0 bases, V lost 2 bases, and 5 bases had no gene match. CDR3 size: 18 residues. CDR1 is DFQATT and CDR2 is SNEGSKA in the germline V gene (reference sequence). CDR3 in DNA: TGCAGTGCTAGACCGGGACTAGCGGGGGGACTAGCCAAAAACATTCAGTACTTC. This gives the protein CSARPGLAGGLAKNIQYF.

The CDR3 reads CAISERGAGTQYF. DNA for the CDR3: TGTGCCATCAGCGAAAGGGGGGCCGGTACGCAGTATTTT. The rearrangement uses TRBV10-3 and TRBJ2-3; perhaps D is TRBD1 or TRBD2 (6 bases each). Germline lookup yields CDR1 ENHRY and CDR2 SYGVKD. The V gene lost 6 bases and the J gene lost 8 bases, with 15 bases spanning the gap. CDR3 length equals 13 residues.

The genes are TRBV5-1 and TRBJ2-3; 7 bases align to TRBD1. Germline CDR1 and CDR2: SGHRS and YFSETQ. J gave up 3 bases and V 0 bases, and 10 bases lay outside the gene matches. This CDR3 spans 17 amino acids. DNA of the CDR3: TGCGCCAGCAGCTTGGCCCTGACAGGGATGAGTACAGATACGCAGTATTTT. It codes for CASSLALTGMSTDTQYF.

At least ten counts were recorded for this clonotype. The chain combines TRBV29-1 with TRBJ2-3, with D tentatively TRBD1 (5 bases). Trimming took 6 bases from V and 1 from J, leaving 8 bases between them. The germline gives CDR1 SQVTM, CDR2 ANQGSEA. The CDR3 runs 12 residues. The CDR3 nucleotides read TGCAGCGTGGCGACAGGCACAGATACGCAGTATTTT. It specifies CSVATGTDTQYF.

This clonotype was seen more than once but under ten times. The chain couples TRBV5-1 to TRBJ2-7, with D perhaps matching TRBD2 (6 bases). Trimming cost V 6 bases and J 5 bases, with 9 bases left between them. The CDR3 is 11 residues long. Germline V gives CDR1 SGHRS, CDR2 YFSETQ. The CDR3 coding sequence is TGCGCCAGCACCGCGGGGCACGAGCAGTACTTC. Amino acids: CASTAGHEQYF.

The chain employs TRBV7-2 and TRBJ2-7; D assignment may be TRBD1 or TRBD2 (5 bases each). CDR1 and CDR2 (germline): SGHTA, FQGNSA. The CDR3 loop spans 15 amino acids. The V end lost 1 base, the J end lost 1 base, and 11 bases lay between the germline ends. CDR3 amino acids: CASSLGGSGSYEQYF. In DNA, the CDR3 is TGTGCCAGCAGCTTAGGGGGGTCAGGGTCCTACGAGCAGTACTTC.